The 20 T cell receptor beta chains presented below share a single source sample, sequenced in a study of metastatic and nonmetastatic thyroid tumors. Via MiXCR, TCRdb re-called the PCR reads. The profile covers 40,000 to 50,000 clones, with around an eighth appearing a single time and 7% to 9.5% taken by the ten largest. Thyroid surgery had not been preceded by any treatment in any patient. Input material: blood. These receptors all come from a male donor with papillary thyroid cancer or a benign thyroid nodule (not recorded which). Some clones in this sample may be carry-over from other donors' samples.

This clone appeared many times. This chain uses TRBV7-9 with TRBJ1-3; D is uncertain. Trimming removed 0 bases at V and 1 base at J, with 1 base between. The CDR3 has 13 residues. CDR1 and CDR2 (germline): SEHNR, FQNEAQ (reference sequence). In DNA, the CDR3 is TGTGCCAGCAGCTTAGCGTCTGGAAACACCATATATTTT. It codes for CASSLASGNTIYF.

This clone was detected many times. Distinct nucleotide sequences in the sample also encode this CDR3. The J gene is TRBJ1-1, the V gene TRBV7-6; TRBD1 matches at 8 bases. The CDR3 totals 14 residues. Looked up from germline, CDR1 is SGHVS and CDR2 is FNYEAQ. J was trimmed by 11 bases and V by 2 bases; bases with no gene match: 10. The CDR3: CASSLSPDRDVAFF. The CDR3 region has the DNA TGTGCCAGCAGCTTAAGTCCGGACAGGGATGTTGCTTTCTTT.

The chain joins TRBV19 to TRBJ1-6; D is perhaps TRBD1 (5 bases). Germline-derived CDR1 and CDR2 are LNHDA and SQIVND (reference sequence). V dropped 3 bases and J dropped 10 bases, with 16 bases sitting between them. This CDR3 spans 15 amino acids. The CDR3 spells CASSISSAEGSPLHF. The CDR3, as DNA: TGTGCCAGTAGTATCTCCTCCGCTGAGGGGTCACCCCTCCACTTT.

This clone was counted at least ten times. This chain links TRBV27 with TRBJ2-2; D not certain. The CDR3 has 16 residues. V lost 0 bases and J lost 6, with 14 bases in between. Per germline, CDR1 MNHEY and CDR2 SMNVEV (reference sequence). The CDR3 DNA is TGTGCCAGCAGTTTATCCGCAGCTGTGAGTTCCGGGGAGCTGTTTTTT. Its protein product is CASSLSAAVSSGELFF.

This clone was observed many times. The V call is TRBV20-1, the J call TRBJ2-1; no definite D call. The CDR3 length is 17 residues. Germline lookup yields CDR1 DFQATT and CDR2 SNEGSKA (reference sequence). V was clipped by 4 bases and J by 0 bases, with 19 bases between them. The CDR3 region is CSAKQGLFVSSYNEQFF. CDR3 nucleotide sequence: TGCAGTGCTAAACAAGGGCTCTTTGTGAGCTCCTACAATGAGCAGTTCTTC.

Concerning this clone itself: This clone may be a read error of a much larger clone one base away. The conserved final phenylalanine or tryptophan is absent from the CDR3, which likely points to a read error. The chain's CDR3 is CAGTGSGRYSTDEQFL. In DNA, the CDR3 is TGTGCCGGCACCGGTAGCGGGAGGTATTCAACGGATGAGCAGTTCCTC. The chain joins TRBV28 to TRBJ2-1; 10 positions agree with TRBD2. This CDR3 is 16 amino acids long. Trimming cost V 11 bases and J 8 bases; bases outside gene matches: 18. Germline V CDR1 and CDR2: MDHEN, SYDVKM.

V is TRBV9 and J is TRBJ2-3, with no clear D. Germline V CDR1 and CDR2: SGDLS, YYNGEE. The V end lost 2 bases, the J end lost 4 bases, and 8 bases lay between the germline ends. This CDR3 is 13 amino acids long. CDR3 amino acids: CASSVGLADTQYF. CDR3 DNA sequence: TGTGCCAGCAGCGTCGGTTTAGCAGATACGCAGTATTTT.

This clone was counted ten times or more. The rearrangement joins TRBV11-2 to TRBJ1-1, with D perhaps matching TRBD1 (6 bases). The length of the CDR3 is 17 residues. In germline, CDR1 is SGHAT, CDR2 FQNNGV. The V and J ends lost 1 base and 4 bases respectively, with 19 bases between them. The CDR3 here is CASSLGWDIQQGTEAFF. In DNA, the CDR3 is TGTGCCAGCAGCTTAGGGTGGGACATTCAACAGGGCACTGAAGCTTTCTTT.

This clone was counted ten times or more. This rearrangement joins TRBV10-3 to TRBJ2-1; 13 bases line up with TRBD2. CDR3 length: 16 residues. Trimming took 4 bases from V and 12 from J; bases not matched to a gene: 12. The V gene's germline CDR1 is ENHRY and CDR2 SYGVKD. The chain's CDR3 is CAISAGSGLAGDWQFF. The CDR3 bases are TGTGCCATCAGTGCGGGTAGCGGACTAGCGGGAGATTGGCAGTTCTTC.

In its sample, this clone ranks as medium-sized. The J gene is TRBJ1-2, the V gene TRBV6-1; a weak D match, TRBD1 (5 bases). The CDR3 sequence is 14 residues long. V was clipped by 6 bases and J by 8 bases, with 19 bases between them. Germline values: CDR1 MNHNS, CDR2 SASEGT. CDR3 nucleotide sequence: TGTGCCAGCAGCCGTGACGGGACGTCTATGGGCTACACCTTC. Translated, it gives CASSRDGTSMGYTF.

The CDR3 reads CASSFYRGNSPLHF. The DNA of the CDR3 is TGTGCCAGCAGTTTCTACAGGGGTAATTCACCCCTCCACTTT. V usage is TRBV27 and J usage is TRBJ1-6, with 7 bases fitting TRBD1. After removal of 3 bases from V and 6 bases from J, the junction contained 2 bases not matched to a gene. The CDR3 has 14 residues. The germline V gene encodes CDR1 MNHEY and CDR2 SMNVEV (reference sequence).

This clone has a count of ten or more. The chain's CDR3 is CAWEQGAPSLEQYF. Here the CDR3 DNA reads TGTGCCTGGGAACAGGGGGCTCCCTCTTTGGAGCAGTACTTC. The chain has TRBV30 and TRBJ2-7, with 9 positions matching TRBD1. From germline, CDR1 is GTSNPN and CDR2 SVGIG (reference sequence). The V segment lost 5 bases and the J segment 7 bases; nucleotides outside the gene matches: 12. The CDR3 has 14 amino acids.

This clone has only a few counts. V is TRBV28 and J is TRBJ1-5; D is undetermined. The CDR3 totals 18 residues. From germline, CDR1 is MDHEN and CDR2 SYDVKM. V dropped 5 bases and J dropped 0 bases, with 20 bases sitting between them. The CDR3 here is CASSETGLRGYSNQPQHF. CDR3 coding DNA: TGTGCCAGCAGTGAGACGGGTTTACGGGGATATAGCAATCAGCCCCAGCATTTT.

The rearrangement links TRBV7-2 to TRBJ1-5; possibly TRBD1 for D (5 bases). Germline V gene sequence: CDR1 SGHTA, CDR2 FQGNSA. The CDR3 is 15 residues long. V lost 5 bases and J lost 0, with 11 bases in between. This CDR3 is CASSPGGGSNQPQHF. CDR3 nucleotides: TGTGCCAGCAGCCCCGGGGGGGGTAGCAATCAGCCCCAGCATTTT.

This clone was seen many times. The chain is built from TRBV11-2 and TRBJ1-2; 12 nucleotides agree with TRBD1. This CDR3 contains 17 residues. The V and J ends lost 2 bases and 7 bases, in that order; junction bases with no gene match: 11. Germline V gene data show CDR1 as SGHAT and CDR2 as FQNNGV. The CDR3 DNA is TGTGCCAGCAGCTTACTGCGATGGGACAGGGGGCGCACTGGCTACACCTTC. Translating it yields CASSLLRWDRGRTGYTF.

This chain uses TRBV18 with TRBJ1-2; D is uncertain. Trimming removed 2 bases from V and 2 bases from J, with 6 bases in between. Germline V gene data show CDR1 as KGHSH and CDR2 as LQKENI. The CDR3 is 13 amino acids. In nucleotides, the CDR3 is TGTGCCAGCTCACCAGCGGTAAACTATGGCTACACCTTC. This gives the protein CASSPAVNYGYTF. Full variable domain (remainder filled in from reference TRBV18 and TRBJ1-2): NAGVMQNPRHLVRRRGQEARLRCSPMKGHSHVYWYRQLPEEGLKFMVYLQKENIIDESGMPKERFSAEFPKEGPSILRIQQVVRGDSAAYFCASSPAVNYGYTFGSGTRLTVV.

This clone showed up many times. This chain links TRBV28 with TRBJ2-2; TRBD2 might be the D (6 bases). Germline V lookup: CDR1 MDHEN, CDR2 SYDVKM. This CDR3 comprises 16 residues. The V gene lost 5 bases and the J gene lost 2 bases, with 15 bases spanning the gap. The CDR3 reads CASSNSRDSNTGELFF. Written as DNA, the CDR3 is TGTGCCAGCAGTAACTCCAGGGACTCCAACACCGGGGAGCTGTTTTTT.

As for this clone: Compared with germline, one end of the junction differs, possibly owing to a read error. Other DNA sequences from this sample encode an identical CDR3 as well. This chain joins TRBV28 and TRBJ1-5; 10 positions agree with TRBD1. Germline V gene lookup returns CDR1 MDHEN and CDR2 SYDVKM. This CDR3 is built from 16 residues. The CDR3 nucleotides read TGTGCCAGCAGTTTGTCTATTGGGACAGGGGATCAGCCCCAACATTTT. It encodes CASSLSIGTGDQPQHF.

This clone was detected a few times. One end of the junction does not line up with germline, which may come from a read error. The rearrangement links TRBV28 to TRBJ2-5, with D perhaps TRBD2 (5 bases). The CDR3 sequence is 15 residues long. Germline V lookup: CDR1 MDHEN, CDR2 SYDVKM. CDR3 sequence reads: CASSFGGAVQDTQYF. The CDR3 nucleotides are TGTGCCAGCAGTTTTGGAGGAGCGGTCCAAGATACCCAGTACTTC.

This clone showed up many times. The chain employs TRBV30 and TRBJ2-7; 11 bases agree with TRBD1. The CDR3 is made up of 13 amino acids. CDR1 is GTSNPN and CDR2 is SVGIG in the germline V gene (reference sequence). The J segment lost 6 bases and the V segment lost 2 bases, leaving 3 bases of the junction unmatched. CDR3 DNA: TGTGCCTGGAGTATCGGACAGGGGGCCGAGCAGTACTTC. Encoded protein: CAWSIGQGAEQYF.